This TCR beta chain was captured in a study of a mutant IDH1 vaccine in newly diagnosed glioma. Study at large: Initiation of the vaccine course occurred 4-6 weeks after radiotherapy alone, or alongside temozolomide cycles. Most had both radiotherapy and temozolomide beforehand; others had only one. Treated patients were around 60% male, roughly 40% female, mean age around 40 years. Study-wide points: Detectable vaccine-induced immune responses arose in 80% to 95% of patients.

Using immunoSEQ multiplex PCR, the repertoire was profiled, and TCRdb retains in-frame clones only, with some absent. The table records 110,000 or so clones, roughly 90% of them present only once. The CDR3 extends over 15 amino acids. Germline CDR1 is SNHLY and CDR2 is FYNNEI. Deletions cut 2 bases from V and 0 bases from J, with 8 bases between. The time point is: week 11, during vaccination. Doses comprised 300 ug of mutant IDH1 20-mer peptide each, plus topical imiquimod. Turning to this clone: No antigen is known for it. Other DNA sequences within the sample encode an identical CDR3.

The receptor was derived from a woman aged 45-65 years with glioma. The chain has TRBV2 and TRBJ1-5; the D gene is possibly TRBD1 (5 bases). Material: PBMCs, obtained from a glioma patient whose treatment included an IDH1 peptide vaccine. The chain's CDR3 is CASSERGYSNQPQHF. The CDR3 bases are TGTGCCAGCAGTGAACGGGGGTATAGCAATCAGCCCCAGCATTTT.